Listed here are 24 T cell receptor beta chains from one sample, sequenced in a study of OX40 agonist ivuxolimab in advanced cancers. TCRdb's copy holds only in-frame clones and misses some; the assay was immunoSEQ multiplex PCR. The sample includes 50,000 or so clones, around 85% of them seen just once. Sequencing used CD4+ or CD8+ T cells sorted from blood, obtained in a trial of the OX40 agonist ivuxolimab. These receptors were taken from an adult with an advanced solid tumor such as melanoma, head and neck, liver or kidney cancer.

In its sample, this clone was seen once. The rearrangement uses TRBV10-3 and TRBJ2-5; 9 nucleotides match TRBD2. The J call could be wrong; TRBJ2-7 is a better fit for the DNA end. The CDR3 runs to 16 residues. Germline V gives CDR1 ENHRY, CDR2 SYGVKD. Here the CDR3 reads CAISDPKAGGSFEQYF. The CDR3 bases are TGTGCCATCAGTGACCCGAAGGCGGGAGGGTCGTTCGAGCAGTACTTC.

The J gene is TRBJ2-5, the V gene TRBV4-1; D remains unclear. Trimming stripped 1 base from V and 1 base from J, with 10 bases between. The CDR3 loop spans 15 amino acids. Per germline, CDR1 MGHRA and CDR2 YSYEKL. The CDR3 DNA reads TGCGCCAGCAGCCAAGGGCCATATCTCCAAGAGACCCAGTACTTC. Residues: CASSQGPYLQETQYF.

The chain is built from TRBV7-6 and TRBJ2-7; D uncertain. This CDR3 spans 11 amino acids. CDR1 is SGHVS and CDR2 is FNYEAQ in the germline V gene. Deletions cut 3 bases from V and 6 bases from J, with 6 bases between. The CDR3 loop is CASSLKGEQYF. The DNA for the CDR3 is TGTGCCAGCAGCTTGAAGGGCGAGCAGTACTTC.

The chain uses TRBV6-6 and TRBJ2-1; the D is unclear. In germline, CDR1 is MNHNY, CDR2 SVGAGI (reference sequence). Between the trimmed V and J ends, which lost 2 bases and 5 bases, there was a span of 7 bases. The CDR3 consists of 13 residues. CDR3 loop: CASSYARNNEQFF. The CDR3 coding sequence is TGTGCCAGCAGTTACGCCAGGAACAATGAGCAGTTCTTC.

V gene TRBV21-1 combines with J gene TRBJ1-4. TRBV21-1 is marked as a pseudogene. This CDR3 is built from 15 residues. The CDR3 loop reads CASSKGIGLGEKLFF. The DNA of the CDR3 is TGTGCCAGCAGCAAAGGGATAGGTCTGGGTGAAAAACTGTTTTTT.

The chain is built from TRBV5-5 and TRBJ1-5, with D tentatively TRBD1 (6 bases). V lost 4 bases and J lost 0, with 11 bases in between. Germline CDR1 is SGHKS and CDR2 is YYEKEE (reference sequence). CDR3 length equals 15 residues. The CDR3 region has the DNA TGTGCCAGCAGCCTAGACAGGTATAGCAATCAGCCCCAGCATTTT. Residues: CASSLDRYSNQPQHF. The full variable domain, in which reference TRBV5-5 and TRBJ1-5 provide the parts outside the CDR3, is DAGVTQSPTHLIKTRGQQVTLRCSPISGHKSVSWYQQVLGQGPQFIFQYYEKEERGRGNFPDRFSARQFPNYSSELNVNALLLGDSALYLCASSLDRYSNQPQHFGDGTRLSIL.

The chain uses TRBV5-1 and TRBJ1-3, with D perhaps matching TRBD1 (6 bases). Germline CDR1 reads SGHRS; CDR2 reads YFSETQ. The CDR3 loop spans 15 amino acids. Trimming stripped 4 bases from V and 0 bases from J, with 11 bases between. CDR3 DNA sequence: TGCGCCAGCAGCAGCGGGACAAACTCTGGAAACACCATATATTTT. Translation gives CASSSGTNSGNTIYF.

V and J are TRBV28 and TRBJ2-1; no definite D call. The CDR3 extends over 14 amino acids. The germline V gene encodes CDR1 MDHEN and CDR2 SYDVKM. The ends were cut back, 5 bases at V and 0 bases at J, with 8 bases in the middle. In nucleotides, the CDR3 is TGTGCCAGCAGTGGTTACACCTCCTACAATGAGCAGTTCTTC. It yields the protein CASSGYTSYNEQFF. The whole variable domain, remainder taken from reference TRBV28 and TRBJ2-1, is DVKVTQSSRYLVKRTGEKVFLECVQDMDHENMFWYRQDPGLGLRLIYFSYDVKMKEKGDIPEGYSVSREKKERFSLILESASTNQTSMYLCASSGYTSYNEQFFGPGTRLTVL.

This rearrangement joins TRBV29-1 to TRBJ2-1; 8 positions agree with TRBD2. V shed 4 bases, J shed 8 bases, and the junction held 19 bases outside the gene matches. CDR1 and CDR2 from the germline V gene are SQVTM and ANQGSEA. CDR3 length: 17 residues. The DNA for the CDR3 is TGCAGCGTTGGTCTCCCGGGACTAGTCTTCGGTAGCCATGAGCAGTTCTTC. Amino acid sequence: CSVGLPGLVFGSHEQFF.

The rearrangement uses TRBV9 and TRBJ2-7; D gene unclear. This CDR3 comprises 13 residues. The germline V gene encodes CDR1 SGDLS and CDR2 YYNGEE. The V and J ends lost 3 bases and 6 bases respectively, with 13 bases between them. The CDR3 is CASSAGDWREQYF. DNA for the CDR3: TGTGCCAGCAGCGCAGGAGACTGGCGCGAGCAGTACTTC.

The J gene is TRBJ2-3, the V gene TRBV4-1; TRBD2 aligns across 9 bases. Trimming at V came to 1 base and at J to 4 bases, leaving 6 bases not matched to a gene. This CDR3 region has 16 residues. Germline loops: CDR1 MGHRA, CDR2 YSYEKL. CDR3: CASSQVMAGGADTQYF. In DNA form, the CDR3 reads TGCGCCAGCAGCCAAGTGATGGCGGGGGGGGCAGATACGCAGTATTTT.

The rearrangement links TRBV14 to TRBJ2-7, with 11 bases fitting TRBD2. Losses at the gene ends were 0 bases for V and 6 bases for J; bases not matched to a gene: 4. Germline V CDR1 and CDR2: SGHDN, FVKESK. The CDR3 extends over 15 amino acids. CDR3 nucleotide sequence: TGTGCCAGCAGCCAAGAGTGGCTAGCGGGAGGCGAGCAGTACTTC. This codes for CASSQEWLAGGEQYF.

The CDR3 nucleotides read TGTGCCAGCAGCTTGGATAGGCGGGCAGGTATTCAGTACTTC. This translates into CASSLDRRAGIQYF. The rearrangement joins TRBV5-8 to TRBJ2-4; D possibly corresponds to TRBD2 (5 bases). V was pared by 0 bases and J by 10 bases, with 14 bases between. Germline lookup yields CDR1 SGHTS and CDR2 YDEGEE. This CDR3 comprises 14 residues.

The V call is TRBV5-1, the J call TRBJ2-2; D gene ambiguous. The CDR3 is 14 residues long. Trimming pared 0 bases from V and 7 bases from J, leaving 10 bases between. From germline, CDR1 is SGHRS and CDR2 YFSETQ. The CDR3 bases are TGCGCCAGCAGCTTGGGACGGAGAAACGGGGAGCTGTTTTTT. It is translated as CASSLGRRNGELFF.

The rearrangement links TRBV25-1 to TRBJ1-4; 11 nucleotides line up with TRBD1. This CDR3 has 17 residues. Germline assignment: CDR1 MGHDK and CDR2 SYGVNS. J was trimmed by 8 bases and V by 3 bases; bases with no gene match: 11. Here the CDR3 reads CASSEGDRTGGIEKLFF. The CDR3 DNA is TGTGCCAGCAGTGAGGGGGACCGGACAGGGGGCATCGAAAAACTGTTTTTT. The whole variable domain, remainder taken from reference TRBV25-1 and TRBJ1-4, is EADIYQTPRYLVIGTGKKITLECSQTMGHDKMYWYQQDPGMELHLIHYSYGVNSTEKGDLSSESTVSRIRTEHFPLTLESARPSHTSQYLCASSEGDRTGGIEKLFFGSGTQLSVL.

The chain links TRBV9 to TRBJ1-1; D is unclear. Germline V gene lookup returns CDR1 SGDLS and CDR2 YYNGEE. The CDR3 is 13 residues long. The V end was cut by 1 base, the J end by 1 base, with 5 bases between. CDR3 loop: CASSVSENTEAFF. The CDR3, as DNA: TGTGCCAGCAGCGTATCGGAGAACACTGAAGCTTTCTTT.

The gene calls are TRBV6-5 and TRBJ2-5; D possibly matches TRBD1 or TRBD2 (6 bases each). The germline V and J ends were trimmed by 1 base and 7 bases, with 13 bases remaining between them. Germline V lookup: CDR1 MNHEY, CDR2 SVGAGI. The CDR3 covers 14 residues. DNA of the CDR3: TGTGCCAGCAGTTACTTGGGGGGCCCGGGGACCCAGTACTTC. Encoded protein: CASSYLGGPGTQYF.

The gene calls are TRBV5-1 and TRBJ2-1; a possible D gene is TRBD1 (5 bases). Per germline, CDR1 SGHRS and CDR2 YFSETQ. The CDR3 length is 15 residues. The germline V and J ends were trimmed by 1 base and 0 bases, with 8 bases remaining between them. CDR3 nucleotides: TGCGCCAGCAGCTTGTCAGGGAACTCCTACAATGAGCAGTTCTTC. It translates to CASSLSGNSYNEQFF.

DNA for the CDR3: TGCGCCAGCAGCTTAAAGCGGGAGGGCCGGTATGAGCAGTTCTTC. It specifies CASSLKREGRYEQFF. The gene calls are TRBV5-1 and TRBJ2-1; 10 nucleotides align to TRBD2. The V gene's germline CDR1 is SGHRS and CDR2 YFSETQ. Unmatched junction bases numbered 7, after V lost 2 bases and J lost 8 bases. This CDR3 comprises 15 residues.

This clone showed up just once. This rearrangement joins TRBV6-5 to TRBJ2-5; possible D gene TRBD1, 6 bases. V lost 0 bases and J lost 2, with 10 bases in between. CDR3 length equals 15 residues. Germline CDR1 MNHEY, CDR2 SVGAGI. In DNA form, the CDR3 reads TGTGCCAGCAGTTACTCTCAGGGGAGTCAAGAGACCCAGTACTTC. Its translation is CASSYSQGSQETQYF.

This chain connects TRBV28 to TRBJ2-7; D call uncertain. Trimming left V 4 bases short and J 4 bases short, with 14 bases between. This CDR3 comprises 14 residues. The germline gives CDR1 MDHEN, CDR2 SYDVKM. The CDR3 reads CASSSPPLKYEQYF. The CDR3 region has the DNA TGTGCCAGCAGTTCCCCACCTTTAAAATACGAGCAGTACTTC.

The chain is built from TRBV7-9 and TRBJ1-1, with D uncertain. Trimming removed 1 base from V and 0 bases from J, with 18 bases in between. The CDR3 has 18 residues. CDR1 is SEHNR and CDR2 is FQNEAQ in the germline V gene (reference sequence). CDR3 residues: CASSLVADIFAMNTEAFF. The DNA of the CDR3 is TGTGCCAGCAGCTTAGTGGCAGATATTTTCGCGATGAACACTGAAGCTTTCTTT.

This clone was seen only a few times. V usage is TRBV6-1 and J usage is TRBJ1-2; possibly TRBD1 for D (6 bases). V lost 8 bases and J 2 bases, leaving 15 bases between the germline ends. The CDR3 runs 14 residues. Looked up from germline, CDR1 is MNHNS and CDR2 is SASEGT. CDR3 amino acids: CASRADSMNYGYTF. CDR3 coding DNA: TGTGCCAGCCGAGCGGACAGCATGAACTATGGCTACACCTTC.

The sample holds a few counts of this clone. The gene calls are TRBV9 and TRBJ2-1, with D unresolved. The CDR3 spans 15 residues. The germline gives CDR1 SGDLS, CDR2 YYNGEE. V was trimmed by 0 bases and J by 3 bases, leaving 10 bases between them. The CDR3 DNA is TGTGCCAGCAGCGTAGGTGGCAACCTCTACAATGAGCAGTTCTTC. It codes for CASSVGGNLYNEQFF.